A single sample is the source of the 29 T cell receptor beta chains below, sequenced in a study of blood T cells in healthy people across ages. Together with a sample-barcoded 5' primer, a J-beta primer mix was included in a second PCR lasting about 7 to 12 cycles. MiXCR, run by TCRdb on the 5' RACE reads, gives a single entry per CDR3 protein. Of some 670,000 distinct CDR3 sequences listed, 52% are singletons. Sequencing was done on a sample of blood. The receptors come from a woman over 75 in good health.

Ten or more counts support this clonotype. This chain connects TRBV18 to TRBJ2-6; D tentatively fits TRBD1 or TRBD2 (6 bases each). The V and J ends lost 4 bases and 0 bases respectively, with 16 bases between them. This CDR3 has 18 amino acids. The V gene's germline CDR1 is KGHSH and CDR2 LQKENI. The CDR3 DNA reads TGTGCCAGCTCACTGGACAGCGGGTTAAGCTCTGGGGCCAACGTCCTGACTTTC. Translating it yields CASSLDSGLSSGANVLTF.

The genes are TRBV2 and TRBJ2-1; 9 nucleotides agree with TRBD2. The junction had 4 bases not matched to a gene; V was cut back by 7 bases and J by 0 bases. The CDR3 runs 15 residues. CDR1 SNHLY and CDR2 FYNNEI come from the germline V gene. CDR3 DNA sequence: TGTGCCAGCAATCTAGCGGGGAGCTCCTACAATGAGCAGTTCTTC. Translation: CASNLAGSSYNEQFF.

This clonotype has at least ten counts. The chain is built from TRBV5-1 and TRBJ2-7; TRBD1 aligns across 9 bases. CDR3 length: 14 residues. J gave up 4 bases and V 2 bases, and 4 bases lay outside the gene matches. Germline loops: CDR1 SGHRS, CDR2 YFSETQ. Here the CDR3 reads CASSLGTGQYEQYF. In nucleotides, the CDR3 is TGCGCCAGCAGCTTAGGGACAGGGCAATACGAGCAGTACTTC.

The CDR3 DNA sequence: TGTGCCAGCAGCTCCCCAGCGGGGGGGACCTACAATGAGCAGTTCTTC. This encodes CASSSPAGGTYNEQFF. The V gene is TRBV11-3, the J gene TRBJ2-1, with 10 bases fitting TRBD2. The germline gives CDR1 SGHNT, CDR2 YENEEA. The trim removed 4 bases at V and 2 bases at J, leaving 5 bases unmatched. The CDR3 consists of 16 residues. Drawing the rest from reference TRBV11-3 and TRBJ2-1, the complete variable domain is EAGVVQSPRYKIIEKKQPVAFWCNPISGHNTLYWYLQNLGQGPELLIRYENEEAVDDSQLPKDRFSAERLKGVDSTLKIQPAELGDSAVYLCASSSPAGGTYNEQFFGPGTRLTVL.

This chain links TRBV4-1 with TRBJ2-3; D may match TRBD1 or TRBD2 (5 bases each). V was trimmed by 3 bases and J by 5 bases, leaving 18 bases between them. In germline, CDR1 is MGHRA, CDR2 YSYEKL. The CDR3 covers 16 residues. The CDR3 DNA reads TGCGCCAGCAGCCATTCCTCCCGGGACGCCGAAGATACGCAGTATTTT. Protein: CASSHSSRDAEDTQYF.

This chain joins TRBV3-1 and TRBJ2-3, with D perhaps matching TRBD1 (6 bases). Per the germline V gene, CDR1 is LGHDT and CDR2 is YNNKEL (reference sequence). This CDR3 spans 15 amino acids. V was cut by 0 bases and J by 1 base, with 8 bases left in between. CDR3 loop: CASSQDGGRTDTQYF. The CDR3 DNA reads as TGTGCCAGCAGCCAAGATGGGGGCCGCACAGATACGCAGTATTTT.

This chain links TRBV7-9 with TRBJ1-2; 7 bases align to TRBD1. The V gene's germline CDR1 is SEHNR and CDR2 FQNEAQ (reference sequence). After removal of 5 bases from V and 5 bases from J, the junction contained 5 bases not matched to a gene. CDR3 length: 13 residues. Here the CDR3 reads CASSPEGQYGYTF. The CDR3 DNA reads as TGTGCCAGCAGCCCCGAGGGACAGTATGGCTACACCTTC.

In its sample, this clonotype was seen many times. The V and J genes are TRBV2 and TRBJ2-5; TRBD2 matches at 12 bases. Germline trimming cut 7 bases from V and 3 bases from J; bases unmatched to any gene: 9. Germline CDR1 SNHLY, CDR2 FYNNEI. CDR3 length: 16 residues. The CDR3 DNA sequence: TGTGCCAGCACATCCACTAGCGGGGGGTTGAAAGAGACCCAGTACTTC. It translates to CASTSTSGGLKETQYF.

This chain joins TRBV12-3 or TRBV12-4 and TRBJ2-2; D gene ambiguous. The CDR3 extends over 15 amino acids. V was trimmed by 3 bases and J by 0 bases, leaving 8 bases between them. The CDR3, as DNA: TGTGCCAGCAGTTTTTACCGGGCGAACACCGGGGAGCTGTTTTTT. Protein product: CASSFYRANTGELFF.

This clonotype was observed at least ten times. The V call is TRBV4-2, the J call TRBJ2-5; D is possibly TRBD2 (6 bases). V dropped 1 base and J dropped 1 base, with 10 bases sitting between them. CDR3 size: 15 residues. Germline V gene lookup returns CDR1 LGHNA and CDR2 YNFKEQ. The CDR3 nucleotides read TGTGCCAGCAGCCAAGCCCTAGCGAGCCAAGAGACCCAGTACTTC. Protein: CASSQALASQETQYF.

Note on this clonotype: A much more abundant neighbour one base away suggests this may be a read error. The V and J genes are TRBV7-8 and TRBJ2-1; the D call may be TRBD1 or TRBD2 (6 bases each). With the DNA end fitting TRBJ2-7 better, the J assignment may be wrong. Germline V CDR1 and CDR2: SGHVS, FQNEAQ. CDR3 size: 16 residues. The CDR3 nucleotides are TGTGCCAGCAGCTTAGCTGGGGGGCTAGGGAGGAATGAGCAGTACTTC. As protein: CASSLAGGLGRNEQYF.

The chain recombines TRBV7-2 with TRBJ2-1, with 8 bases aligning to TRBD1. Per germline, CDR1 SGHTA and CDR2 FQGNSA. The J segment lost 9 bases and the V segment lost 4 bases, leaving 8 bases of the junction unmatched. This CDR3 contains 14 residues. CDR3 in DNA: TGTGCCAGCAGCTCGGACAGGGTGGGTGGTGAGCAGTTCTTC. It encodes CASSSDRVGGEQFF.

The genes are TRBV5-5 and TRBJ2-7, with 7 bases matching TRBD2. Germline CDR1 reads SGHKS; CDR2 reads YYEKEE (reference sequence). The V gene end was trimmed by 4 bases and the J gene end by 7 bases; junction bases not matched to a gene: 11. This CDR3 is 14 amino acids long. The CDR3 region is CASSPGLVFSEQYF. The CDR3 coding sequence is TGTGCCAGCAGCCCTGGACTAGTTTTCAGTGAGCAGTACTTC.

This clonotype was detected only a few times. A much bigger clone sits one base away, suggesting this may be a read error. The chain is built from TRBV10-3 and TRBJ2-5, with TRBD2 as a possible D gene (6 bases). The germline V gene encodes CDR1 ENHRY and CDR2 SYGVKD. There are 12 residues in the CDR3. Trimming left V 10 bases short and J 11 bases short, with 20 bases between. The CDR3 protein is CATGLEGNEQYF. The CDR3 DNA follows: TGTGCCACGGGGTTGGAGGGCAATGAGCAGTACTTC.

Remarks on this clonotype: This clone may be a read error of a much larger clone one base away. J is TRBJ2-1 and V is TRBV27, with D uncertain. V gave up 5 bases and J gave up 10 bases, with 12 bases separating them. The CDR3 sequence is 12 residues long. Looked up from germline, CDR1 is MNHEY and CDR2 is SMNVEV (reference sequence). CDR3 sequence: CASSDLIWEQFF. CDR3 nucleotides: TGTGCCAGCAGTGACCTGATTTGGGAGCAGTTCTTC.

A remark on this clonotype: The junction shows a germline mismatch at one end, possibly a read error. The V and J genes are TRBV28 and TRBJ2-5; 7 positions agree with TRBD2. Looked up from germline, CDR1 is MDHEN and CDR2 is SYDVKM. The CDR3 length is 14 residues. The CDR3 loop reads CAGSPRLAQETQYF. The CDR3 DNA is TGTGCCGGCAGTCCCCGACTAGCCCAAGAGACCCAGTACTTC.

Worth noting for this clonotype: This may be a read error: a much more frequent sequence differs by one nucleotide. The chain is built from TRBV13 and TRBJ1-2, with D maybe TRBD1 (6 bases). The germline V gene has CDR1 PRHDT and CDR2 FYEKMQ (reference sequence). V shed 8 bases and J shed 3 bases, with 13 bases lying between them. The length of the CDR3 is 13 residues. CDR3 in amino acids: CASGSTGDYGYTF. The CDR3 DNA is TGTGCCAGCGGCTCGACAGGCGACTATGGCTACACCTTC.

A single count supports this clonotype. The chain employs TRBV7-8 and TRBJ2-1, with no clear D. V lost 1 base to trimming and J lost 5 bases, with 9 bases between them. Germline CDR1 reads SGHVS; CDR2 reads FQNEAQ. The CDR3 has 14 residues. This chain's CDR3 is CASSLGNSHNEQFF. CDR3 bases: TGTGCCAGCAGCTTAGGTAACAGTCACAATGAGCAGTTCTTC. The whole variable domain, filled in from reference TRBV7-8 and TRBJ2-1, reads GAGVSQSPRYKVAKRGQDVALRCDPISGHVSLFWYQQALGQGPEFLTYFQNEAQLDKSGLPSDRFFAERPEGSVSTLKIQRTQQEDSAVYLCASSLGNSHNEQFFGPGTRLTVL.

This clonotype was seen more than once but under ten times. This chain uses TRBV28 with TRBJ1-1; no definite D call. The CDR3 is 12 residues long. Trimming pared 5 bases from V and 8 bases from J, leaving 12 bases between. From germline, CDR1 is MDHEN and CDR2 SYDVKM. DNA for the CDR3: TGTGCCAGCAGTGTAAGGTTACAAGAAGCTTTCTTT. It is translated as CASSVRLQEAFF.

The J gene is TRBJ2-3, the V gene TRBV20-1; D is unclear. This CDR3 comprises 13 residues. V dropped 6 bases and J dropped 0 bases, with 10 bases sitting between them. Germline CDR1 reads DFQATT; CDR2 reads SNEGSKA (reference sequence). This CDR3 reads CSAADGSTDTQYF. The CDR3 nucleotides are TGCAGTGCCGCGGACGGCAGCACAGATACGCAGTATTTT.

This clonotype was counted at least ten times. The chain combines TRBV7-9 with TRBJ1-2, with D uncertain. Germline V gene data show CDR1 as SEHNR and CDR2 as FQNEAQ (reference sequence). The CDR3 has 13 residues. The V end was cut by 3 bases, the J end by 3 bases, with 8 bases between. This chain's CDR3 is CASSFGQDYGYTF. Here the CDR3 DNA reads TGTGCCAGCAGCTTCGGCCAGGACTATGGCTACACCTTC.

To note about this clonotype: Sequence at one end of the junction differs from germline and may be a read error. The gene calls are TRBV20-1 and TRBJ2-7; D assignment may be TRBD1 or TRBD2 (6 bases each). There are 15 residues in the CDR3. The germline V gene has CDR1 DFQATT and CDR2 SNEGSKA (reference sequence). The CDR3 reads CSARVRRGTSYKQYF. CDR3 DNA sequence: TGCAGTGCTAGAGTTCGTAGGGGGACTTCCTACAAGCAGTACTTC.

The chain employs TRBV7-9 and TRBJ2-7, with D unclear. Trimming pared 5 bases from V and 7 bases from J, leaving 15 bases between. Germline CDR1 SEHNR, CDR2 FQNEAQ (reference sequence). The CDR3 has 13 residues. The CDR3 loop reads CASSPDPYNEQYF. The DNA of the CDR3 is TGTGCCAGCAGCCCAGACCCTTACAATGAGCAGTACTTC. The full variable domain, rest sourced from reference TRBV7-9 and TRBJ2-7, is DTGVSQNPRHKITKRGQNVTFRCDPISEHNRLYWYRQTLGQGPEFLTYFQNEAQLEKSRLLSDRFSAERPKGSFSTLEIQRTEQGDSAMYLCASSPDPYNEQYFGPGTRLTVT.

Turning to this clonotype: This may come from a read error, since a much larger clone is one base off. The chain's CDR3 is CAGSLPGLAGITDTQYF. The CDR3, as DNA: TGTGCCGGCAGTCTCCCGGGACTAGCGGGAATCACAGATACGCAGTATTTT. V and J are TRBV28 and TRBJ2-3; 13 nucleotides line up with TRBD2. The germline CDR1 and CDR2 sequences are MDHEN and SYDVKM. The CDR3 runs to 17 residues.

This clonotype was observed once. The gene calls are TRBV5-1 and TRBJ1-1; D remains ambiguous. Trimming removed 4 bases at V and 1 base at J, with 11 bases between. The CDR3 runs to 14 residues. CDR1 is SGHRS and CDR2 is YFSETQ in the germline V gene. In DNA form, the CDR3 reads TGCGCCAGCAGCGTGGAGCCGGGGAACACTGAAGCTTTCTTT. Protein: CASSVEPGNTEAFF. Looking up the rest from reference TRBV5-1 and TRBJ1-1 gives the full variable domain: KAGVTQTPRYLIKTRGQQVTLSCSPISGHRSVSWYQQTPGQGLQFLFEYFSETQRNKGNFPGRFSGRQFSNSRSEMNVSTLELGDSALYLCASSVEPGNTEAFFGQGTRLTVV.

Many counts were recorded for this clonotype. The rearrangement joins TRBV5-1 to TRBJ2-3, with D possibly being TRBD1 (5 bases). The germline V gene has CDR1 SGHRS and CDR2 YFSETQ. This CDR3 region has 15 residues. V was clipped by 2 bases and J by 4 bases, with 14 bases between them. Here the CDR3 reads CASSLTQVLADTQYF. The CDR3 DNA reads TGCGCCAGCAGCTTAACACAGGTTTTAGCAGATACGCAGTATTTT.

The V gene is TRBV29-1, the J gene TRBJ2-3; D is possibly TRBD2 (5 bases). Trimming pared 6 bases from V and 4 bases from J, leaving 14 bases between. Germline V gene data show CDR1 as SQVTM and CDR2 as ANQGSEA. The CDR3 has 13 residues. Here the CDR3 reads CSVGSRVADTQYF. As DNA, the CDR3 is TGCAGCGTGGGGAGCCGGGTCGCAGATACGCAGTATTTT.

This clonotype was found a few times. The chain employs TRBV6-6 and TRBJ2-5; tentatively, D is TRBD2 (5 bases). CDR3 size: 15 residues. Germline CDR1 MNHNY, CDR2 SVGAGI (reference sequence). V lost 6 bases, J lost 3 bases, and 17 bases lay in between. Here the CDR3 reads CASSPWGAREETQYF. CDR3 bases: TGTGCCAGCAGCCCTTGGGGAGCGAGGGAAGAGACCCAGTACTTC.

The J gene is TRBJ2-5, the V gene TRBV29-1; 8 nucleotides match TRBD1. The CDR3 covers 12 residues. Trimming at V came to 6 bases and at J to 4 bases, leaving 4 bases not matched to a gene. Germline CDR1 and CDR2: SQVTM and ANQGSEA. CDR3 amino acids: CSVGGQAETQYF. DNA for the CDR3: TGCAGCGTGGGGGGACAGGCAGAGACCCAGTACTTC.